The 3 T cell receptor beta chains in this list originate from one sample, sequenced in a study of OX40 agonist ivuxolimab in advanced cancers. Library generation was performed with the immunoSEQ multiplex PCR assay. TCRdb stores this immuneACCESS table with in-frame sequences only. Part of the clones is absent; in the studies checked, under half of the shortfall reflects unresolved V genes, and no reason is known for the rest. The sample contains just over 90,000 clones, 94% of them found a single time. The top ten hold approximately 2.4% of the sample. The sequencing here drew on CD4+ or CD8+ T cells sorted from blood, taken in a trial of the OX40 agonist ivuxolimab. All receptors derive from an adult with an advanced solid tumor such as melanoma, head and neck, liver or kidney cancer.

V and J are TRBV4-2 and TRBJ2-3, with D maybe TRBD2 (5 bases). The CDR3 consists of 17 residues. The V gene lost 1 base and the J gene lost 1 base, with 15 bases spanning the gap. Germline V gene lookup returns CDR1 LGHNA and CDR2 YNFKEQ. The CDR3 DNA reads as TGTGCCAGCAGCCAAGCCATACGGGAATTCGGCACAGATACGCAGTATTTT. Encoded protein: CASSQAIREFGTDTQYF.

This CDR3 reads CASSLASLTGTVTPYEQYF. In nucleotides, the CDR3 is TGTGCCAGCAGCTTAGCTTCCTTGACCGGGACAGTAACACCCTACGAGCAGTACTTC. J is TRBJ2-7 and V is TRBV7-8; TRBD1 agrees at 7 bases. Looked up from germline, CDR1 is SGHVS and CDR2 is FQNEAQ. V trimming: 0 bases; J trimming: 2 bases; junction bases outside the gene matches: 16. This CDR3 spans 19 amino acids. Based on the CDR3 plus reference TRBV7-8 and TRBJ2-7, the full variable domain is GAGVSQSPRYKVAKRGQDVALRCDPISGHVSLFWYQQALGQGPEFLTYFQNEAQLDKSGLPSDRFFAERPEGSVSTLKIQRTQQEDSAVYLCASSLASLTGTVTPYEQYFGPGTRLTVT.

V and J are TRBV27 and TRBJ2-1; TRBD2 aligns across 8 bases. This CDR3 spans 15 amino acids. V lost 5 bases to trimming and J lost 3 bases; unmatched junction nucleotides: 6. Germline V gene sequence: CDR1 MNHEY, CDR2 SMNVEV (reference sequence). Here the CDR3 DNA reads TGTGCCAGCAGTGAGTCTAGCGGGCTCTACAATGAGCAGTTCTTC. It is translated as CASSESSGLYNEQFF.